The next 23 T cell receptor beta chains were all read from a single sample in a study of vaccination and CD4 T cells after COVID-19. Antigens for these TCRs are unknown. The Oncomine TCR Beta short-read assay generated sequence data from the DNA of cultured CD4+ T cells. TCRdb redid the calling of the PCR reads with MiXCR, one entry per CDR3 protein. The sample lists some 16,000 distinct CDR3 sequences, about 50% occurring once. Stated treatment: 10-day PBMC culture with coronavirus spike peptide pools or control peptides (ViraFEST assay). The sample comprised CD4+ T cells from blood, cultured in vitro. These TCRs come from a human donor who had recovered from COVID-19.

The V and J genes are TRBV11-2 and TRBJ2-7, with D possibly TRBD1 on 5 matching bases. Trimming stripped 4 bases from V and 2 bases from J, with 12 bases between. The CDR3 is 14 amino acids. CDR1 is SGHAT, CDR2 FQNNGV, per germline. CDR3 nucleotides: TGTGCCAGCAGCTACCAGGGATGGACCTACGAGCAGTACTTC. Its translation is CASSYQGWTYEQYF.

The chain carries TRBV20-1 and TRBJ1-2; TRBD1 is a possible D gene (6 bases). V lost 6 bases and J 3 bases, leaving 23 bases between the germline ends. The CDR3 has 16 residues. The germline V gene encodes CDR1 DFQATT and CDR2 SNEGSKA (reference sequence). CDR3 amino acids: CSALVPPRGVHYGYTF. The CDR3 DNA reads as TGCAGTGCCTTAGTTCCGCCGAGGGGGGTGCACTATGGCTACACCTTC.

The CDR3 DNA is TGTGCCAGCAGCTTAGTCACAGGCGGGGAGCTGTTTTTT. It is translated as CASSLVTGGELFF. The chain uses TRBV11-3 and TRBJ2-2, with D maybe TRBD1 (5 bases). The CDR3 is 13 residues long. V dropped 1 base and J dropped 7 bases, with 7 bases sitting between them. Germline V gene lookup returns CDR1 SGHNT and CDR2 YENEEA.

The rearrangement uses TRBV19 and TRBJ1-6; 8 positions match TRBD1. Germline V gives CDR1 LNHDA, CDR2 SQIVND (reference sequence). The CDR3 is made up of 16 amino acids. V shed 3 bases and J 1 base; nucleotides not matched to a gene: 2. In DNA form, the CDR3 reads TGTGCCAGTAGTATCACAGGGGGTTCCTATAATTCACCCCTCCACTTT. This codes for CASSITGGSYNSPLHF.

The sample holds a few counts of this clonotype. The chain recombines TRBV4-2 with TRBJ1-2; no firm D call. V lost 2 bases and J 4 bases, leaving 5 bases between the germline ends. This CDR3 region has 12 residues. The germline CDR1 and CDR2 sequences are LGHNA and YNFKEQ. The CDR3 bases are TGTGCCAGCAGCCAAATCACCTATGGCTACACCTTC. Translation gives CASSQITYGYTF.

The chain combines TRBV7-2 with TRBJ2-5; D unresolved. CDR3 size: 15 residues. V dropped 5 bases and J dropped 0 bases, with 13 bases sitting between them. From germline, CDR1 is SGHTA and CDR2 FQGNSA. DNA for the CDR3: TGTGCCAGCAGCACCCCGGTGGGGTACCAAGAGACCCAGTACTTC. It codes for CASSTPVGYQETQYF.

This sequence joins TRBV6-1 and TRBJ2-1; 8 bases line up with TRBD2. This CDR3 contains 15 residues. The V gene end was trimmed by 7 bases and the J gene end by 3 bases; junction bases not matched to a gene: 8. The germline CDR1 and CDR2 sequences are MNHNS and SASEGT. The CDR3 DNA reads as TGTGCCAGCAACCCACAGCGGGGGTACTACAATGAGCAGTTCTTC. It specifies CASNPQRGYYNEQFF.

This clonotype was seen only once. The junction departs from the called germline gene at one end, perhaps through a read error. The CDR3 is CASKVLSSTDAQYF. The CDR3 coding sequence is TGTGCCAGCAAAGTTCTGAGTAGCACAGATGCGCAGTATTTT. J is TRBJ2-3 and V is TRBV6-1; D unclear. The CDR3 spans 14 residues. CDR1 is MNHNS and CDR2 is SASEGT in the germline V gene.

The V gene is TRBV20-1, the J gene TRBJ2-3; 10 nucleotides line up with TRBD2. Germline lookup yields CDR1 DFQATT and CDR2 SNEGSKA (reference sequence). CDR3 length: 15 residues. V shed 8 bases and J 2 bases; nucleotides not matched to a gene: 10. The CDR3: CSNTLLAGATDTQYF. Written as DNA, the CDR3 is TGCAGTAATACCCTGCTAGCGGGGGCCACAGATACGCAGTATTTT.

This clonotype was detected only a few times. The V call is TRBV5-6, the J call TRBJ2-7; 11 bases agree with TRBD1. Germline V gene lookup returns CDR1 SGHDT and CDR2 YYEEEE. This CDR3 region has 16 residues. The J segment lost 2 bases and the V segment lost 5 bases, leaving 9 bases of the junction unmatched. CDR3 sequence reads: CASSGLGGQGAYEQYF. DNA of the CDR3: TGTGCCAGCAGTGGGTTAGGGGGACAGGGGGCCTACGAGCAGTACTTC.

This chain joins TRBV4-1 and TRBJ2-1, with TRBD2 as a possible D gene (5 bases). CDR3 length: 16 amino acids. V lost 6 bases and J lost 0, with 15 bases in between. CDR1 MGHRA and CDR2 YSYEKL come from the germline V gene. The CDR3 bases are TGCGCCAGCAGACGTTACGGGGAGAGCTCCTACAATGAGCAGTTCTTC. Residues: CASRRYGESSYNEQFF.

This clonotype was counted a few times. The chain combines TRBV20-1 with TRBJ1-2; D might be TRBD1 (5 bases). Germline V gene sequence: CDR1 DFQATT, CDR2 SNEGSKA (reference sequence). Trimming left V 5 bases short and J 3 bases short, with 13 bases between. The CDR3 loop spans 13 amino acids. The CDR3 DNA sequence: TGCAGTGCTCCCGGGCAGACAGACTATGGCTACACCTTC. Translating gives CSAPGQTDYGYTF.

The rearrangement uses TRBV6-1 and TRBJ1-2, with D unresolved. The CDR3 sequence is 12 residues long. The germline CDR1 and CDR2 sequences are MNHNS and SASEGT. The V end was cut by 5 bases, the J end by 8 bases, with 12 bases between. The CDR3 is CASSLPAGGYTF. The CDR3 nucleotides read TGTGCCAGCAGTCTCCCCGCGGGGGGCTACACCTTC.

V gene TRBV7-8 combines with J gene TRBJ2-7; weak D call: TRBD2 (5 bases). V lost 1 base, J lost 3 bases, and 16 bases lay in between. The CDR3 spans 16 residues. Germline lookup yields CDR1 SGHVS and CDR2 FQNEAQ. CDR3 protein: CASSLGRTGKNYEQYF. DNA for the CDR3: TGTGCCAGCAGCTTAGGGAGGACGGGGAAAAACTACGAGCAGTACTTC.

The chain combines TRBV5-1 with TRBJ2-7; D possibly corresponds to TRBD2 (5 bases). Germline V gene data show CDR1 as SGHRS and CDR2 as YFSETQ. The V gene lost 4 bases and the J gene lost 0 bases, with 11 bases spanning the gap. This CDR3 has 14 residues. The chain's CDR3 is CASSGRGSSYEQYF. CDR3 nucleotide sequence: TGCGCCAGCAGCGGTAGAGGGAGCTCCTACGAGCAGTACTTC. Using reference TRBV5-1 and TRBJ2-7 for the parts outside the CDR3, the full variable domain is KAGVTQTPRYLIKTRGQQVTLSCSPISGHRSVSWYQQTPGQGLQFLFEYFSETQRNKGNFPGRFSGRQFSNSRSEMNVSTLELGDSALYLCASSGRGSSYEQYFGPGTRLTVT.

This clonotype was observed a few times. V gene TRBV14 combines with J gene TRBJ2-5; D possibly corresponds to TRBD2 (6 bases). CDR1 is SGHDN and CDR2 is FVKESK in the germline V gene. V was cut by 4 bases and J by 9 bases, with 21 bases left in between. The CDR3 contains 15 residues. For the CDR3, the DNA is TGTGCCAGCAGCCGAGTGTTGGGGGGATTCTCGGCCCAGTACTTC. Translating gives CASSRVLGGFSAQYF.

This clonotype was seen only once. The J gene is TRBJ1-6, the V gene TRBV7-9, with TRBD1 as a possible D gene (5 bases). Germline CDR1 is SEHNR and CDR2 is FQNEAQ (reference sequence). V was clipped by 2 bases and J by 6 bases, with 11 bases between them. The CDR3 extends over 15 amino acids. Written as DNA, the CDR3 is TGTGCCAGCAGCTTATTCAAGCAGGGTAATTCACCCCTCCACTTT. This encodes CASSLFKQGNSPLHF.

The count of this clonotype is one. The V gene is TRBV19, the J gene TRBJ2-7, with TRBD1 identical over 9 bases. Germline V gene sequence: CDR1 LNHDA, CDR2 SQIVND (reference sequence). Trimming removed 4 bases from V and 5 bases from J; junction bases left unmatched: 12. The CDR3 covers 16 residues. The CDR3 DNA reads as TGTGCCAGTAGTACCCCCTTTGGGGGACAGGGCGACGAGCAGTACTTC. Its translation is CASSTPFGGQGDEQYF.

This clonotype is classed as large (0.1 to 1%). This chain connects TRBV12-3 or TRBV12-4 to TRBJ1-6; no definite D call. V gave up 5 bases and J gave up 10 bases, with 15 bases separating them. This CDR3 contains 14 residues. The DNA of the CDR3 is TGTGCCAGCAGTGGGAGCGGAGCACTCTCACCCCTCCACTTT. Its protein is CASSGSGALSPLHF.

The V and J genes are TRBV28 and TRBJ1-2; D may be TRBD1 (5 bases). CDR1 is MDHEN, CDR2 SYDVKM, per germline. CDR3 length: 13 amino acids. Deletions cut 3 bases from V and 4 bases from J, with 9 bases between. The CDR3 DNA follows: TGTGCCAGCAGTTTGGGGGGACCCTATGGCTACACCTTC. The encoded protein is CASSLGGPYGYTF.

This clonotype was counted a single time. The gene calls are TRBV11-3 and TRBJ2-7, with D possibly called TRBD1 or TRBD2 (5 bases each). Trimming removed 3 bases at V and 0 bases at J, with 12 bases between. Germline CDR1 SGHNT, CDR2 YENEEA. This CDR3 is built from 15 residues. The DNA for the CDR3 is TGTGCCAGCAGCTTTGTTGGGGGTGCCTCCTACGAGCAGTACTTC. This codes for CASSFVGGASYEQYF.

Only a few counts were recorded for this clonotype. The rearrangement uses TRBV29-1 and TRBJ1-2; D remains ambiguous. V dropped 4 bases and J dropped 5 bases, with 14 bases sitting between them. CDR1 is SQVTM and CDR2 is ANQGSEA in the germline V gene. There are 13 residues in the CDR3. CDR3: CSVVGRPPYGYTF. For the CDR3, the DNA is TGCAGCGTTGTGGGCAGGCCACCTTATGGCTACACCTTC.

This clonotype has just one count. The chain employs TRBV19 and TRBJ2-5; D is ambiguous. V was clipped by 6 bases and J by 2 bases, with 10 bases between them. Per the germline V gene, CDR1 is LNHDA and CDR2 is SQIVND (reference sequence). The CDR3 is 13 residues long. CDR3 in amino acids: CASRDGGQETQYF. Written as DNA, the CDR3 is TGTGCCAGTAGGGATGGCGGACAAGAGACCCAGTACTTC. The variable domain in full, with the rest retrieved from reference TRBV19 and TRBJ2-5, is DGGITQSPKYLFRKEGQNVTLSCEQNLNHDAMYWYRQDPGQGLRLIYYSQIVNDFQKGDIAEGYSVSREKKESFPLTVTSAQKNPTAFYLCASRDGGQETQYFGPGTRLLVL.